The present TCR beta chain was sequenced within a study of blood T cell repertoires in COVID-19. Study context: From T cells, B-cell-depleted T cells, or PBMCs came the material, which was cDNA or gDNA.

Source study methods: Estimation of nucleated cell counts relied on the amplification of reference gene primers. TCRdb's copy holds only in-frame clones and misses some; the assay was immunoSEQ multiplex PCR. That table is the source of V, J and clone size, and D and trimming were worked out from the DNA. The sample yields about 190,000 clones, approximately 90% seen once. J was trimmed by 5 bases and V by 3 bases; bases with no gene match: 6. The length of the CDR3 is 15 residues. Germline lookup yields CDR1 MDHEN and CDR2 SYDVKM. The receptor's source is a woman in her forties who had recovered from COVID-19. Sequenced material: peripheral blood. The rearrangement uses TRBV28 and TRBJ2-5; 10 bases line up with TRBD2. The CDR3 DNA reads TGTGCCAGCAGTTTGCTAGCGGGAGCAGGGGAGACCCAGTACTTC. Translated, it gives CASSLLAGAGETQYF. Full variable domain (outside the CDR3, taken from reference TRBV28 and TRBJ2-5): DVKVTQSSRYLVKRTGEKVFLECVQDMDHENMFWYRQDPGLGLRLIYFSYDVKMKEKGDIPEGYSVSREKKERFSLILESASTNQTSMYLCASSLLAGAGETQYFGPGTRLLVL.